The 15 T cell receptor beta chains below were found in one sample sequenced in a study of blood T cells in healthy people across ages. It was with a sample-barcoded 5' primer and a J-beta primer mix that a second PCR of about 6 to 12 cycles was run. From the 5' RACE reads, TCRdb called clonotypes with MiXCR, one entry per CDR3 protein. The sample lists 1.6 million or so distinct CDR3 sequences, 30% to 40% occurring once. The sequenced sample was blood. Every receptor here comes from a woman in her thirties in good health.

V gene TRBV30 combines with J gene TRBJ2-3; no definite D call. Germline CDR1 reads GTSNPN; CDR2 reads SVGIG (reference sequence). The CDR3 runs 13 residues. V lost 0 bases to trimming and J lost 6 bases, with 10 bases between them. The CDR3 DNA is TGTGCCTGGAGTGTATACCAGGTTGATACGCAGTATTTT. As protein: CAWSVYQVDTQYF. The entire variable domain, with the rest obtained from reference TRBV30 and TRBJ2-3, is as follows: SQTIHQWPATLVQPVGSPLSLECTVEGTSNPNLYWYRQAAGRGLQLLFYSVGIGQISSEVPQNLSASRPQDRQFILSSKKLLLSDSGFYLCAWSVYQVDTQYFGPGTRLTVL.

The CDR3: CASSRDTHQETQYF. CDR3 DNA: TGTGCCAGCTCTCGTGACACGCACCAAGAGACCCAGTACTTC. The chain is built from TRBV18 and TRBJ2-5; D unclear. The CDR3 has 14 residues. The germline CDR1 and CDR2 sequences are KGHSH and LQKENI. V was shortened by 6 bases and J by 0 bases, with 11 bases between the two germline ends. Drawing the rest from reference TRBV18 and TRBJ2-5, the complete variable domain is NAGVMQNPRHLVRRRGQEARLRCSPMKGHSHVYWYRQLPEEGLKFMVYLQKENIIDESGMPKERFSAEFPKEGPSILRIQQVVRGDSAAYFCASSRDTHQETQYFGPGTRLLVL.

This clonotype was seen more than once but under ten times. The chain employs TRBV4-2 and TRBJ2-3; perhaps TRBD2 as D (5 bases). The V gene's germline CDR1 is LGHNA and CDR2 YNFKEQ. The CDR3 is 19 amino acids. Trimming pared 2 bases from V and 2 bases from J, leaving 23 bases between. CDR3 residues: CASSQLAGVATIATDTQYF. CDR3 sequence (DNA): TGTGCCAGCAGCCAATTGGCCGGGGTAGCGACAATAGCCACAGATACGCAGTATTTT.

This sequence joins TRBV28 and TRBJ2-7, with 8 bases identical to TRBD1. CDR3 size: 15 residues. CDR1 MDHEN and CDR2 SYDVKM come from the germline V gene. V was pared by 3 bases and J by 2 bases, with 6 bases of the junction left unmatched. CDR3 protein: CASSFGTGQTYEQYF. In DNA form, the CDR3 reads TGTGCCAGCAGTTTCGGGACAGGCCAGACCTACGAGCAGTACTTC.

With respect to this clonotype: One junction end does not reproduce the germline sequence, and a read error may be involved. V and J are TRBV28 and TRBJ1-5; a weak D match, TRBD1 (5 bases). Germline loops: CDR1 MDHEN, CDR2 SYDVKM. The CDR3 runs to 17 residues. The CDR3 region has the DNA TGTGCCGGCAGCCCACCCGGGGGACGCTATAGCAATCAGCCCCAGCATTTT. This encodes CAGSPPGGRYSNQPQHF.

The rearrangement joins TRBV4-1 to TRBJ2-3, with a weak D call TRBD2 (6 bases). The CDR3 has 17 amino acids. The germline gives CDR1 MGHRA, CDR2 YSYEKL. V gave up 6 bases and J gave up 0 bases, with 19 bases separating them. The CDR3 nucleotides are TGCGCCAGCAGATTGGGGCTAGCGCGAACTAGCACAGATACGCAGTATTTT. This translates into CASRLGLARTSTDTQYF.

This clonotype showed up just once. The chain uses TRBV7-9 and TRBJ1-5, with 7 bases matching TRBD1. V lost 1 base, J lost 6 bases, and 9 bases stayed unmatched. The V gene's germline CDR1 is SEHNR and CDR2 FQNEAQ (reference sequence). This CDR3 region has 16 residues. The CDR3 here is CASSLGDRVTSQPQHF. The CDR3 DNA sequence: TGTGCCAGCAGCTTAGGTGACAGGGTTACAAGTCAGCCCCAGCATTTT.

This clonotype was seen only a few times. V and J are TRBV12-3 or TRBV12-4 and TRBJ2-1, with D perhaps matching TRBD2 (7 bases). This CDR3 contains 17 residues. V lost 2 bases and J 12 bases, leaving 26 bases between the germline ends. CDR3 DNA: TGTGCCAGCAGTTTAATAGGGGGGGCGTCTAGCAGGGTTGTGCAGTTCTTC. This sequence encodes CASSLIGGASSRVVQFF.

V gene TRBV5-1 combines with J gene TRBJ1-1, with a possible D match to TRBD1 (5 bases). This CDR3 is built from 15 residues. Germline CDR1 and CDR2: SGHRS and YFSETQ. Between the trimmed V and J ends, which lost 3 bases and 0 bases, there was a span of 12 bases. Written as DNA, the CDR3 is TGCGCCAGCAGCTGGGCCGCAGGGATGAACACTGAAGCTTTCTTT. Translating it yields CASSWAAGMNTEAFF.

This clonotype has ten or more counts. This chain links TRBV29-1 with TRBJ2-5; 8 nucleotides line up with TRBD1. The CDR3 spans 13 residues. J lost 2 bases, V lost 7 bases, and 6 bases had no gene match. The V gene's germline CDR1 is SQVTM and CDR2 ANQGSEA. The CDR3 sequence is CSGARTGQETQYF. CDR3 in DNA: TGCAGCGGAGCTAGGACAGGGCAAGAGACCCAGTACTTC.

This clonotype appeared a few times. The chain is built from TRBV7-9 and TRBJ2-3, with 10 bases aligning to TRBD2. CDR1 and CDR2 (germline): SEHNR, FQNEAQ (reference sequence). CDR3 length equals 15 residues. After removal of 10 bases from V and 1 base from J, the junction contained 8 bases not matched to a gene. The CDR3: CATSSGRFGTDTQYF. CDR3 DNA: TGTGCCACATCTAGCGGGAGATTTGGCACAGATACGCAGTATTTT.

The chain uses TRBV3-1 and TRBJ2-1, with 11 bases lining up with TRBD2. From germline, CDR1 is LGHDT and CDR2 YNNKEL (reference sequence). The trim removed 1 base at V and 7 bases at J, leaving 12 bases unmatched. This CDR3 has 18 residues. CDR3 sequence reads: CASSQVGLAGGIRNEQFF. The CDR3 nucleotides are TGTGCCAGCAGCCAAGTAGGGCTAGCGGGGGGAATTCGGAATGAGCAGTTCTTC.

This clonotype was counted only a few times. The chain combines TRBV20-1 with TRBJ2-7, with 8 bases aligning to TRBD1. V dropped 0 bases and J dropped 3; count of bases not matched to a gene: 7. Germline V gene lookup returns CDR1 DFQATT and CDR2 SNEGSKA (reference sequence). The CDR3 length is 15 residues. In nucleotides, the CDR3 is TGCAGTGCTAGAGAAAGACAGGGGTTTTGCTACGAGCAGTACTTC. Its protein is CSARERQGFCYEQYF.

This clonotype came up a few times. The rearrangement links TRBV4-1 to TRBJ2-7, with TRBD1 as a possible D gene (6 bases). Trimming took off 3 bases at V and 0 bases at J, with 15 bases between the two ends. The CDR3 runs 16 residues. Germline values: CDR1 MGHRA, CDR2 YSYEKL. CDR3: CASSHQQGLSSYEQYF. The CDR3 DNA is TGCGCCAGCAGCCATCAACAGGGCTTAAGCTCCTACGAGCAGTACTTC.

This chain connects TRBV20-1 to TRBJ2-3; 7 bases align to TRBD2. In germline, CDR1 is DFQATT, CDR2 SNEGSKA (reference sequence). The junction had 8 bases not matched to a gene; V was cut back by 1 base and J by 4 bases. The CDR3 length is 15 residues. The CDR3 protein is CSARVASGGSDTQYF. For the CDR3, the DNA is TGCAGTGCTAGAGTGGCTAGCGGTGGTTCAGATACGCAGTATTTT.